A single sample is the source of the 9 T cell receptor beta chains below, sequenced in a study of cytomegalovirus exposure and HLA in healthy donors (TCRdb year 2017). The receptor library was made with the immunoSEQ multiplex PCR assay. For the multiplex PCR, a mixture combining 60 forward primers for TCR Vbeta segments and 13 reverse primers for TCR Jbeta segments was used. TCRdb carries this immuneACCESS record with in-frame sequences only. Its versions omit some clonotypes, under half of them owing to an unresolved V gene in the studies checked, with the rest unexplained. The sample table lists 58,000 or so clones, around 68% of them with a count of one. The ten largest clones represent around a quarter of the sample. Input material: PBMCs. The receptors were gathered from a man between 50 and 59 years old in good health and CMV-seropositive.

The rearrangement uses TRBV29-1 and TRBJ2-3; a weak D match, TRBD2 (7 bases). V shed 0 bases and J shed 3 bases, with 10 bases lying between them. Germline lookup yields CDR1 SQVTM and CDR2 ANQGSEA. This CDR3 has 14 amino acids. CDR3: CSVEDRGLTDTQYF. CDR3 nucleotide sequence: TGCAGCGTTGAAGACAGGGGACTAACAGATACGCAGTATTTT.

V and J are TRBV30 and TRBJ1-3; possible D gene TRBD1, 5 bases. The germline V gene has CDR1 GTSNPN and CDR2 SVGIG (reference sequence). V dropped 0 bases and J dropped 7 bases, with 13 bases sitting between them. The CDR3 runs 14 residues. The CDR3 spells CAWSVGDGGNTIYF. The CDR3 bases are TGTGCCTGGAGTGTAGGAGATGGGGGGAACACCATATATTTT.

There are a few counts of this clone. The chain uses TRBV5-1 and TRBJ2-7; TRBD2 agrees at 11 bases. The CDR3 is made up of 14 amino acids. Germline V CDR1 and CDR2: SGHRS, YFSETQ. Trimming removed 3 bases from V and 3 bases from J; junction bases left unmatched: 2. This chain's CDR3 is CASSSTSGSYEQYF. As DNA, the CDR3 is TGCGCCAGCAGCTCAACTAGCGGGAGCTACGAGCAGTACTTC.

The genes are TRBV5-1 and TRBJ2-3; 12 bases line up with TRBD2. The CDR3 has 16 amino acids. Germline V gene lookup returns CDR1 SGHRS and CDR2 YFSETQ. V was pared by 0 bases and J by 1 base, with 0 bases of the junction left unmatched. The CDR3 is CASSLGLAGGTDTQYF. The CDR3 DNA reads as TGCGCCAGCAGCTTGGGACTAGCGGGAGGCACAGATACGCAGTATTTT.

V usage is TRBV9 and J usage is TRBJ2-7; 8 nucleotides line up with TRBD1. V was pared by 0 bases and J by 4 bases, with 6 bases of the junction left unmatched. Per the germline V gene, CDR1 is SGDLS and CDR2 is YYNGEE. This CDR3 contains 15 residues. The CDR3 here is CASSVASTGEYEQYF. CDR3 DNA sequence: TGTGCCAGCAGCGTAGCCTCGACAGGGGAGTACGAGCAGTACTTC.

V gene TRBV7-6 combines with J gene TRBJ1-1; D is perhaps TRBD1 (6 bases). Germline V gene lookup returns CDR1 SGHVS and CDR2 FNYEAQ. Trimming took off 5 bases at V and 3 bases at J, with 16 bases between the two ends. This CDR3 contains 15 residues. The CDR3 is CASSPKQGGYTEAFF. The CDR3 region has the DNA TGTGCCAGCAGCCCAAAACAGGGTGGGTACACTGAAGCTTTCTTT.

Only one count was recorded for this clone. V and J are TRBV19 and TRBJ2-7; TRBD2 matches at 7 bases. CDR1 LNHDA and CDR2 SQIVND come from the germline V gene (reference sequence). This CDR3 is 13 amino acids long. The J segment lost 1 base and the V segment lost 7 bases, leaving 4 bases of the junction unmatched. CDR3 nucleotides: TGTGCCAGTAAGCGGGACGGATCCTACGAGCAGTACTTC. Translated: CASKRDGSYEQYF.

This rearrangement joins TRBV27 to TRBJ1-2, with D tentatively TRBD1 (6 bases). This CDR3 spans 16 amino acids. The V end was cut by 2 bases, the J end by 4 bases, with 17 bases between. Germline CDR1 is MNHEY and CDR2 is SMNVEV (reference sequence). The chain's CDR3 is CASSLGLNGQSYGYTF. The DNA of the CDR3 is TGTGCCAGCAGTTTAGGCCTGAACGGACAGAGCTATGGCTACACCTTC.

The V gene is TRBV30, the J gene TRBJ1-2; D remains unclear. Looked up from germline, CDR1 is GTSNPN and CDR2 is SVGIG (reference sequence). The V end lost 2 bases, the J end lost 4 bases, and 14 bases lay between the germline ends. This CDR3 comprises 14 residues. CDR3 amino acids: CAWSTRQPGYGYTF. The DNA of the CDR3 is TGTGCCTGGAGTACCAGGCAACCCGGCTATGGCTACACCTTC.